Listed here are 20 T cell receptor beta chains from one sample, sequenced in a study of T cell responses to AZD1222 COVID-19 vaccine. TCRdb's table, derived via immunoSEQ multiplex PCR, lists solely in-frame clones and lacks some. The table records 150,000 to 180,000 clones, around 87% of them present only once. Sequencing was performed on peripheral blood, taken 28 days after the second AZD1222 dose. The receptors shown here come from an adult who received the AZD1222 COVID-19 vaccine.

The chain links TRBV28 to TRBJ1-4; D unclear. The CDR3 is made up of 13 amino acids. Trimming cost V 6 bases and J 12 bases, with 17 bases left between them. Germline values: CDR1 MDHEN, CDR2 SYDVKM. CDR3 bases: TGTGCCAGCAGGGACCTTAACGGAGGAGAACTGTTTTTT. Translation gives CASRDLNGGELFF.

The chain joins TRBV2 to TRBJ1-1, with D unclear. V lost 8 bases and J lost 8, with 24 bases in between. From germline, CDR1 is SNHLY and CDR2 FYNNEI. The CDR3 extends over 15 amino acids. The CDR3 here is CASALEVSYLGEAFF. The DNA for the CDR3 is TGTGCCAGCGCGTTGGAGGTCTCCTATCTGGGGGAAGCTTTCTTT.

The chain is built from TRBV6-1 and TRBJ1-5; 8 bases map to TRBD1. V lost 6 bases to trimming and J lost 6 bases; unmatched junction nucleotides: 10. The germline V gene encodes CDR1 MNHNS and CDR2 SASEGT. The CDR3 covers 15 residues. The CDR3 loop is CASRADRGDSQPQHF. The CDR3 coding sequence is TGTGCCAGCAGAGCAGACAGGGGTGACAGTCAGCCCCAGCATTTT.

The CDR3 spells CASNWGMNTEAFF. The CDR3 DNA sequence: TGTGCCAGCAATTGGGGCATGAACACTGAAGCTTTCTTT. This chain uses TRBV6-6 with TRBJ1-1; D is perhaps TRBD1 (5 bases). The V end was cut by 7 bases, the J end by 0 bases, with 9 bases between. The CDR3 totals 13 residues. CDR1 MNHNY and CDR2 SVGAGI come from the germline V gene (reference sequence).

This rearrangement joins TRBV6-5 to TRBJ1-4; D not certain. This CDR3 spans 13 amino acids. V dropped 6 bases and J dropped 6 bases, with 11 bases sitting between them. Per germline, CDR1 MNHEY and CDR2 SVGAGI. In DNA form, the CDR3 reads TGTGCCAGCAGGGAGCAGGCCTATGAAAAACTGTTTTTT. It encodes CASREQAYEKLFF.

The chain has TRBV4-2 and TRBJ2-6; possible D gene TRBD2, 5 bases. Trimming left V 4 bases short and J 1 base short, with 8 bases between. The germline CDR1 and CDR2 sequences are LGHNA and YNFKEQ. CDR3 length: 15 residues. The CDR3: CASSPSGSGANVLTF. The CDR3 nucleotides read TGTGCCAGCAGCCCGTCGGGATCTGGGGCCAACGTCCTGACTTTC.

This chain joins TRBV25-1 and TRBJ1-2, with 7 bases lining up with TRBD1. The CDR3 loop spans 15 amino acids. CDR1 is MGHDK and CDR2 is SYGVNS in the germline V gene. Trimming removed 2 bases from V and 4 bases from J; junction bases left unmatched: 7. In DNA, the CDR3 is TGTGCCAGCAGTGAACCCGGACAGGCGCTCTATGGCTACACCTTC. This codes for CASSEPGQALYGYTF.

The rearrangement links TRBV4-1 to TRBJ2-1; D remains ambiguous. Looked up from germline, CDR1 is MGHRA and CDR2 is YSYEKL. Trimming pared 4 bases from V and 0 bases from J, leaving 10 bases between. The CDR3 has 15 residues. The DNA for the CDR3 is TGCGCCAGCAGCCGGAGCATACTCTCCTACAATGAGCAGTTCTTC. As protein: CASSRSILSYNEQFF.

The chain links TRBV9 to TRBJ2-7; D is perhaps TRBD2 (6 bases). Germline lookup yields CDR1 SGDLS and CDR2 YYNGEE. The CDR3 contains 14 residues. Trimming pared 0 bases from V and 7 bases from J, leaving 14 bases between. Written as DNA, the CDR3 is TGTGCCAGCAGCGTAGCCGGAGGGTTGGGGGAGCAGTACTTC. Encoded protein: CASSVAGGLGEQYF. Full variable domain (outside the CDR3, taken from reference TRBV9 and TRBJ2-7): DSGVTQTPKHLITATGQRVTLRCSPRSGDLSVYWYQQSLDQGLQFLIQYYNGEERAKGNILERFSAQQFPDLHSELNLSSLELGDSALYFCASSVAGGLGEQYFGPGTRLTVT.

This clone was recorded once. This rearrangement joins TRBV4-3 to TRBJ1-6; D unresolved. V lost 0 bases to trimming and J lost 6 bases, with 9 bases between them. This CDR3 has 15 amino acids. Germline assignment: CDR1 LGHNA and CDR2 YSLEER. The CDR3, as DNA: TGCGCCAGCAGCCAAGATGGAGTCAGTAATTCACCCCTCCACTTT. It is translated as CASSQDGVSNSPLHF.

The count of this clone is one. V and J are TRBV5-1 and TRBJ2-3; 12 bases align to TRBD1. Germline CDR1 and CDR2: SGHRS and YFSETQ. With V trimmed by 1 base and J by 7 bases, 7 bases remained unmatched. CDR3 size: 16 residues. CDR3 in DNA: TGCGCCAGCAGCTTGCTTCCGGGACAGGGGGCAAATACGCAGTATTTT. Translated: CASSLLPGQGANTQYF.

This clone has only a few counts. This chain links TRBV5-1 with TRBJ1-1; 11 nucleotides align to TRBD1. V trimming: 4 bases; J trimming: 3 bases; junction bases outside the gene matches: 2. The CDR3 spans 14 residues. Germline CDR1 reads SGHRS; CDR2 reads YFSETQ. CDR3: CASSQDRGHTEAFF. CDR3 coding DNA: TGCGCCAGCAGCCAGGACAGGGGGCACACTGAAGCTTTCTTT.

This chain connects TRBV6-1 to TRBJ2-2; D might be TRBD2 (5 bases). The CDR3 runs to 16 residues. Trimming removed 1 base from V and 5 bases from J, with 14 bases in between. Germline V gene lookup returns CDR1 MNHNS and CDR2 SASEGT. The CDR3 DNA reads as TGTGCCAGCAGTGAAGTCTTCGGGAAGTGGACCGGGGAGCTGTTTTTT. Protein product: CASSEVFGKWTGELFF.

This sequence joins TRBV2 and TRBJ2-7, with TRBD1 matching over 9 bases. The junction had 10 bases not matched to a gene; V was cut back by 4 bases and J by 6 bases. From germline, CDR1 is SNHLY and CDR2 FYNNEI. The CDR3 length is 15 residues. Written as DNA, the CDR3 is TGTGCCAGCAGTGCCTACTGGACAGGGGAAGCCGAGCAGTACTTC. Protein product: CASSAYWTGEAEQYF. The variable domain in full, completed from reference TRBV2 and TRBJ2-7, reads EPEVTQTPSHQVTQMGQEVILRCVPISNHLYFYWYRQILGQKVEFLVSFYNNEISEKSEIFDDQFSVERPDGSNFTLKIRSTKLEDSAMYFCASSAYWTGEAEQYFGPGTRLTVT.

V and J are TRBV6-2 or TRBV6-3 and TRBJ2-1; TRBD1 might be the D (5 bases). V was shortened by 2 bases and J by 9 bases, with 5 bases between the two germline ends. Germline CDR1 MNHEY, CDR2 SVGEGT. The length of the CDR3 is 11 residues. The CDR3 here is CASSYQGEQFF. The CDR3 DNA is TGTGCCAGCAGTTACCAGGGTGAGCAGTTCTTC.

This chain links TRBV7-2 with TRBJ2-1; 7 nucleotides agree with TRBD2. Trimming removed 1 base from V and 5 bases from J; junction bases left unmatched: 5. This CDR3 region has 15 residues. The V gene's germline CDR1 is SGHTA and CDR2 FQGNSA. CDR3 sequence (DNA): TGTGCCAGCAGCTTAGGGGGGAGGGCCGACAATGAGCAGTTCTTC. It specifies CASSLGGRADNEQFF.

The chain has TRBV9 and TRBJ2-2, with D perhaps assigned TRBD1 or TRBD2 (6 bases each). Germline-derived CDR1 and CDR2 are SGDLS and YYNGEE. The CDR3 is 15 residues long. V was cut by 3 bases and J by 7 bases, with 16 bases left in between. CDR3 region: CASSGALQGGGELFF. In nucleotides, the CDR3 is TGTGCCAGCAGCGGCGCCTTACAGGGAGGCGGGGAGCTGTTTTTT.

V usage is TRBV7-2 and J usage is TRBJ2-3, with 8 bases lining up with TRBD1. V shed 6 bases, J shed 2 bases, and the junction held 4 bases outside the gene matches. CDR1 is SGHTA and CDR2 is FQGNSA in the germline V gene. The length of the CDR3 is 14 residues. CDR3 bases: TGTGCCAGCAGTAGGGGACAGGTCACAGATACGCAGTATTTT. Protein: CASSRGQVTDTQYF.

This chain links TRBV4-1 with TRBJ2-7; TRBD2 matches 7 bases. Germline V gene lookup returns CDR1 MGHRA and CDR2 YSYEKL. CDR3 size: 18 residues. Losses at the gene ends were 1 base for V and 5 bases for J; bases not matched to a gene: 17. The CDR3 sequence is CASSQGPYRLAAKHEQYF. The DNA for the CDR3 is TGCGCCAGCAGCCAAGGCCCGTACCGACTAGCCGCAAAGCACGAGCAGTACTTC.

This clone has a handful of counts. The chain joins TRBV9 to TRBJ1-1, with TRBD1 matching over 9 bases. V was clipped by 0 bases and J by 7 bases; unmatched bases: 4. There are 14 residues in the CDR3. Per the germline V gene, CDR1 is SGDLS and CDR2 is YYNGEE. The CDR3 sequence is CASSVEGDRVEAFF. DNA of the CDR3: TGTGCCAGCAGCGTAGAGGGGGACAGGGTTGAAGCTTTCTTT. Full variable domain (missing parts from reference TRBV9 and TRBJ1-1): DSGVTQTPKHLITATGQRVTLRCSPRSGDLSVYWYQQSLDQGLQFLIQYYNGEERAKGNILERFSAQQFPDLHSELNLSSLELGDSALYFCASSVEGDRVEAFFGQGTRLTVV.